One sample yielded the 28 T cell receptor beta chains listed below, sequenced in a study of cytomegalovirus exposure and HLA in healthy donors (dated by TCRdb to 2017 to 2019). To prepare the library, the immunoSEQ multiplex PCR assay was applied. A mixture of 60 forward primers for TCR Vbeta segments and 13 reverse primers for TCR Jbeta segments was used in the multiplex PCR. This immuneACCESS table, as held by TCRdb, lists in-frame sequences with V and J called but not all clones. Of the missing ones, under half trace to an unresolved V gene in checked studies; the others have no known cause. The sample table holds about 100,000 clones, of which around 80% were seen once. The ten largest clones add up to around 14% of the sample. Sample: PBMCs. The source of these receptors is a male donor in good health and CMV-seropositive.

This sequence joins TRBV19 and TRBJ1-4, with D possibly being TRBD1 (6 bases). V shed 7 bases and J shed 7 bases, with 19 bases lying between them. The CDR3 length is 15 residues. Germline values: CDR1 LNHDA, CDR2 SQIVND (reference sequence). The CDR3 DNA reads TGTGCCAGTACTGCAGGGGATACCGTAAGTGAAAAACTGTTTTTT. Translated: CASTAGDTVSEKLFF.

This sequence joins TRBV9 and TRBJ2-7; 7 bases agree with TRBD1. This CDR3 contains 16 residues. Germline values: CDR1 SGDLS, CDR2 YYNGEE. Losses at the gene ends were 1 base for V and 6 bases for J; bases not matched to a gene: 13. This CDR3 is CASSVSPRDSPSEQYF. The CDR3 DNA reads TGTGCCAGCAGCGTATCCCCTCGGGACAGCCCAAGCGAGCAGTACTTC.

This clone occurred a few times. V is TRBV6-4 and J is TRBJ2-2; TRBD1 aligns across 10 bases. The CDR3 spans 16 residues. Germline values: CDR1 MRHNA, CDR2 SNTAGT. The J segment lost 3 bases and the V segment lost 0 bases, leaving 1 base of the junction unmatched. This CDR3 reads CASSDSTGGDTGELFF. The CDR3 nucleotides read TGTGCCAGCAGTGACTCGACAGGGGGCGACACCGGGGAGCTGTTTTTT.

This chain links TRBV7-8 with TRBJ1-5; 9 nucleotides agree with TRBD1. With 1 base clipped from V and 5 bases from J, the junction kept 12 bases outside the gene matches. CDR1 and CDR2 from the germline V gene are SGHVS and FQNEAQ. The CDR3 is 18 amino acids. CDR3 residues: CASSLVFRRTGVYQPQHF. The CDR3 DNA reads TGTGCCAGCAGCTTAGTGTTTAGGAGGACAGGGGTTTATCAGCCCCAGCATTTT.

V is TRBV10-3 and J is TRBJ1-1; a weak D match, TRBD1 (6 bases). CDR1 and CDR2 from the germline V gene are ENHRY and SYGVKD. The CDR3 is 11 residues long. V was pared by 6 bases and J by 8 bases, with 10 bases between. CDR3 coding DNA: TGTGCCATCAGGCGACAGGACGAAGCTTTCTTT. Translating gives CAIRRQDEAFF.

This clone was recorded a few times. The V and J genes are TRBV18 and TRBJ2-7; the D is unclear. Germline CDR1 is KGHSH and CDR2 is LQKENI. V dropped 1 base and J dropped 7 bases, with 14 bases sitting between them. CDR3 size: 14 residues. CDR3 nucleotides: TGTGCCAGCTCACCACAATCCTCTCGTGTGGAGCAGTACTTC. It translates to CASSPQSSRVEQYF.

The J gene is TRBJ2-2, the V gene TRBV7-2, with no clear D. CDR1 is SGHTA, CDR2 FQGNSA, per germline. V was cut by 2 bases and J by 1 base, with 5 bases left in between. The CDR3 extends over 14 amino acids. Written as DNA, the CDR3 is TGTGCCAGCAGCTTAAACGGGAACACCGGGGAGCTGTTTTTT. Protein: CASSLNGNTGELFF.

The V call is TRBV5-1, the J call TRBJ2-1; D perhaps matches TRBD1 (6 bases). Trimming cost V 0 bases and J 2 bases, with 9 bases left between them. This CDR3 has 15 residues. Looked up from germline, CDR1 is SGHRS and CDR2 is YFSETQ. CDR3 in DNA: TGCGCCAGCAGCTTGGGAAGGGGGACCTACAATGAGCAGTTCTTC. Translation: CASSLGRGTYNEQFF.

This clone was seen only once. This chain links TRBV6-1 with TRBJ2-5; the match to TRBD1 covers 7 bases. The ends lost 10 bases at V and 2 bases at J; junction bases unmatched: 4. CDR3 length: 12 residues. Germline CDR1 reads MNHNS; CDR2 reads SASEGT. The CDR3 DNA is TGTGCCACACTACAGGGGCAAGAGACCCAGTACTTC. Translating gives CATLQGQETQYF.

The V gene is TRBV11-3, the J gene TRBJ2-5; 11 bases line up with TRBD1. The junction had 5 bases not matched to a gene; V was cut back by 5 bases and J by 0 bases. CDR1 and CDR2 (germline): SGHNT, YENEEA. The CDR3 totals 16 residues. DNA of the CDR3: TGTGCCAGCAGCCCTCGGGACAGGGGGTACCAAGAGACCCAGTACTTC. Protein sequence: CASSPRDRGYQETQYF.

V and J are TRBV6-5 and TRBJ2-2; 10 bases are a match to TRBD2. The CDR3 is made up of 15 amino acids. The V gene's germline CDR1 is MNHEY and CDR2 SVGAGI. V dropped 5 bases and J dropped 5; count of bases not matched to a gene: 5. The DNA for the CDR3 is TGTGCCAGCAGTAGCGGGGGGGCGCGGACCGGGGAGCTGTTTTTT. Translated, it gives CASSSGGARTGELFF.

This clone was detected only a few times. The rearrangement links TRBV27 to TRBJ2-1, with a weak D call TRBD2 (5 bases). This CDR3 has 15 amino acids. V was cut by 2 bases and J by 0 bases, with 8 bases left in between. The germline gives CDR1 MNHEY, CDR2 SMNVEV (reference sequence). The CDR3 loop is CASSLAGSSYNEQFF. Here the CDR3 DNA reads TGTGCCAGCAGTTTAGCTGGGAGCTCCTACAATGAGCAGTTCTTC.

The chain is built from TRBV28 and TRBJ1-2, with TRBD1 identical over 9 bases. The junction had 7 bases not matched to a gene; V was cut back by 3 bases and J by 8 bases. Germline V lookup: CDR1 MDHEN, CDR2 SYDVKM. CDR3 size: 14 residues. The CDR3 DNA reads TGTGCCAGCAGTTTTTCGAGACAGGGGGGAGGCTACACCTTC. It is translated as CASSFSRQGGGYTF.

This rearrangement joins TRBV5-4 to TRBJ2-1, with D possibly TRBD2 on 5 matching bases. The CDR3 covers 15 residues. V lost 0 bases and J 7 bases, leaving 14 bases between the germline ends. CDR1 and CDR2 (germline): SGHNT, YYREEE (reference sequence). CDR3 region: CASSLDFLALNEQFF. In DNA form, the CDR3 reads TGTGCCAGCAGCTTGGATTTTCTAGCTCTAAATGAGCAGTTCTTC.

A few counts support this clone. The chain has TRBV5-1 and TRBJ2-2; 10 bases fit TRBD2. The CDR3 length is 15 residues. Germline CDR1 and CDR2: SGHRS and YFSETQ. The V gene end was trimmed by 4 bases and the J gene end by 6 bases; junction bases not matched to a gene: 6. This CDR3 is CASSMSGGAAGELFF. The CDR3 nucleotides are TGCGCCAGCAGCATGAGCGGGGGGGCGGCCGGGGAGCTGTTTTTT.

This rearrangement joins TRBV29-1 to TRBJ1-3, with no clear D. The germline V gene has CDR1 SQVTM and CDR2 ANQGSEA. With 8 bases removed from V and 0 bases from J, the gap between germline ends came to 8 bases. The CDR3 has 12 amino acids. The CDR3 coding sequence is TGCAGCATGGGAGACTCTGGAAACACCATATATTTT. Translating it yields CSMGDSGNTIYF.

There are a few counts of this clone. V usage is TRBV5-1 and J usage is TRBJ1-1; 7 bases fit TRBD1. Germline CDR1 reads SGHRS; CDR2 reads YFSETQ. The CDR3 extends over 12 amino acids. With V trimmed by 0 bases and J by 11 bases, 4 bases remained unmatched. CDR3 sequence: CASSLDRGQAFF. The CDR3 nucleotides are TGCGCCAGCAGCTTGGATCGGGGACAGGCTTTCTTT.

This clone was detected a few times. This chain uses TRBV5-1 with TRBJ1-4; the match to TRBD1 covers 7 bases. There are 16 residues in the CDR3. In germline, CDR1 is SGHRS, CDR2 YFSETQ. Losses at the gene ends were 4 bases for V and 2 bases for J; bases not matched to a gene: 8. The CDR3 sequence: CASSDLPGQTNEKLFF. In DNA, the CDR3 is TGCGCCAGCAGCGACCTGCCGGGACAGACTAATGAAAAACTGTTTTTT. The full variable domain, rest sourced from reference TRBV5-1 and TRBJ1-4, is KAGVTQTPRYLIKTRGQQVTLSCSPISGHRSVSWYQQTPGQGLQFLFEYFSETQRNKGNFPGRFSGRQFSNSRSEMNVSTLELGDSALYLCASSDLPGQTNEKLFFGSGTQLSVL.

This chain links TRBV7-3 with TRBJ1-1; D is uncertain. The CDR3 is 14 residues long. Germline V lookup: CDR1 SGHTA, CDR2 FQGTGA. Trimming removed 1 base from V and 1 base from J, with 7 bases in between. CDR3 loop: CASSLSGQNTEAFF. DNA for the CDR3: TGTGCCAGCAGCTTAAGTGGCCAGAACACTGAAGCTTTCTTT.

The sample holds a few counts of this clone. The rearrangement joins TRBV4-3 to TRBJ2-2; TRBD1 aligns across 9 bases. Per germline, CDR1 LGHNA and CDR2 YSLEER. The CDR3 covers 15 residues. The junction had 1 base not matched to a gene; V was cut back by 0 bases and J by 5 bases. The CDR3 coding sequence is TGCGCCAGCAGCCAAGAGGGACAGGGAACCGGGGAGCTGTTTTTT. This encodes CASSQEGQGTGELFF.

This sequence joins TRBV19 and TRBJ1-5, with D possibly being TRBD1 (5 bases). This CDR3 contains 16 residues. Trimming shortened V by 4 bases and J by 2 bases, and 15 bases separated the two germline ends. Germline V gene data show CDR1 as LNHDA and CDR2 as SQIVND (reference sequence). For the CDR3, the DNA is TGTGCCAGTAGTACGGGACCAACGGGGGGCAATCAGCCCCAGCATTTT. This translates into CASSTGPTGGNQPQHF. The full variable domain, rest sourced from reference TRBV19 and TRBJ1-5, is DGGITQSPKYLFRKEGQNVTLSCEQNLNHDAMYWYRQDPGQGLRLIYYSQIVNDFQKGDIAEGYSVSREKKESFPLTVTSAQKNPTAFYLCASSTGPTGGNQPQHFGDGTRLSIL.

The chain links TRBV2 to TRBJ1-4; no definite D call. This CDR3 has 14 amino acids. V was clipped by 7 bases and J by 2 bases, with 11 bases between them. Germline V gene lookup returns CDR1 SNHLY and CDR2 FYNNEI. The CDR3 nucleotides are TGTGCCAGCACTCGACGACTGACTAATGAAAAACTGTTTTTT. Amino acids: CASTRRLTNEKLFF.

The rearrangement links TRBV6-5 to TRBJ2-7; 9 bases are shared with TRBD2. J gave up 1 base and V 6 bases, and 4 bases lay outside the gene matches. There are 14 residues in the CDR3. Looked up from germline, CDR1 is MNHEY and CDR2 is SVGAGI. CDR3 in DNA: TGTGCCAGCAGCCTAGCGGGGCCGTCCTACGAGCAGTACTTC. It specifies CASSLAGPSYEQYF.

This clone was found a few times. The rearrangement joins TRBV4-3 to TRBJ2-2; TRBD1 matches 8 bases. This CDR3 has 16 residues. CDR1 LGHNA and CDR2 YSLEER come from the germline V gene. V was clipped by 1 base and J by 5 bases; unmatched bases: 6. As DNA, the CDR3 is TGCGCCAGCAGCCAAGCTACAGGGGGGACGACCGGGGAGCTGTTTTTT. Its translation: CASSQATGGTTGELFF.

CDR3 sequence reads: CAWSLIRQAPLTF. Written as DNA, the CDR3 is TGTGCCTGGAGTTTGATCCGACAGGCTCCCCTCACCTTC. The chain recombines TRBV30 with TRBJ1-2; possible D gene TRBD1, 6 bases. The CDR3 is made up of 13 amino acids. Germline CDR1 is GTSNPN and CDR2 is SVGIG (reference sequence). With 2 bases removed from V and 13 bases from J, the gap between germline ends came to 20 bases.

This chain links TRBV18 with TRBJ2-2, with TRBD2 matching 10 bases. The CDR3 is 15 residues long. Germline CDR1 and CDR2: KGHSH and LQKENI. V trimming: 6 bases; J trimming: 3 bases; junction bases outside the gene matches: 4. The CDR3 loop reads CASSPGLADTGELFF. CDR3 sequence (DNA): TGTGCCAGCTCTCCCGGACTAGCGGACACCGGGGAGCTGTTTTTT.

This clone has a handful of counts. The chain carries TRBV13 and TRBJ1-1, with D tentatively TRBD1 (6 bases). CDR3 size: 12 residues. V was trimmed by 3 bases and J by 8 bases, leaving 10 bases between them. In germline, CDR1 is PRHDT, CDR2 FYEKMQ (reference sequence). In DNA form, the CDR3 reads TGTGCCAGCAGCTTGACAGGTTACGAAGCTTTCTTT. Translating gives CASSLTGYEAFF.

The chain joins TRBV5-1 to TRBJ2-3, with D possibly being TRBD2 (6 bases). Germline assignment: CDR1 SGHRS and CDR2 YFSETQ. Trimming took 3 bases from V and 6 from J, leaving 17 bases between them. The CDR3 has 15 residues. The CDR3 here is CASSSRTSRSDTQYF. The CDR3 DNA sequence: TGCGCCAGCAGCTCAAGAACTAGCAGATCGGATACGCAGTATTTT.